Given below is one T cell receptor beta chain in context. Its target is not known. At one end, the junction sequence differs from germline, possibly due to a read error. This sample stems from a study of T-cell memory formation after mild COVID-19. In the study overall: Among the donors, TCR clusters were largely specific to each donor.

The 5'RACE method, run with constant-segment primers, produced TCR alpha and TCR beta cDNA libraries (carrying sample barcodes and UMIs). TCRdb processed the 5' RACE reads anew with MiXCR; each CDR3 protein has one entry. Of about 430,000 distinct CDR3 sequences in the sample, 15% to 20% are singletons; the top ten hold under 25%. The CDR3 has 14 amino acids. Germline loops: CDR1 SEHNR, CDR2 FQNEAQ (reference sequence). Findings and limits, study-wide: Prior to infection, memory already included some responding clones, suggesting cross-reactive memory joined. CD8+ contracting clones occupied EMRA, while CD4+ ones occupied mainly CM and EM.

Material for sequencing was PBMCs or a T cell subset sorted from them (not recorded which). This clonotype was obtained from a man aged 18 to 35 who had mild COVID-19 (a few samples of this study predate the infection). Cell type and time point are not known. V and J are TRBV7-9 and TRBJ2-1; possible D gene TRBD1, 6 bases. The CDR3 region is CASSLPSLGRGPIF. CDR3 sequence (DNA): TGTGCCAGCAGCCTCCCTTCGTTGGGCAGGGGCCCTATCTTC. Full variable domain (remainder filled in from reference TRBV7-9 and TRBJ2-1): DTGVSQNPRHKITKRGQNVTFRCDPISEHNRLYWYRQTLGQGPEFLTYFQNEAQLEKSRLLSDRFSAERPKGSFSTLEIQRTEQGDSAMYLCASSLPSLGRGPIFGPGTRLTVL.